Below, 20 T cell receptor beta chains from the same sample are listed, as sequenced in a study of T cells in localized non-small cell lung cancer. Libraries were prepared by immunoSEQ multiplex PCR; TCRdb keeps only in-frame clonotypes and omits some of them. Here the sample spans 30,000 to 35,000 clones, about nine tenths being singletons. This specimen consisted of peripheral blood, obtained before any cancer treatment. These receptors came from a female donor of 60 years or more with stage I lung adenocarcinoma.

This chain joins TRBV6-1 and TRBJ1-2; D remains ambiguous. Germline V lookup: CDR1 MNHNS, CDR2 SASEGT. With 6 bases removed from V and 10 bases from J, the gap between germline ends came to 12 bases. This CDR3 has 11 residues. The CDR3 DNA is TGTGCCAGCAGCCCCCCTTCAGACTACACCTTC. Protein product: CASSPPSDYTF.

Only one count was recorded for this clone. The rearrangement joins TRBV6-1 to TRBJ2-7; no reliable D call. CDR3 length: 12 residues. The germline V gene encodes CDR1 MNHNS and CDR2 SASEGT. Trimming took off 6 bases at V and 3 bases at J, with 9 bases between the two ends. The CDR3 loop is CASSGNGYEQYF. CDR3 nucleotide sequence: TGTGCCAGCAGCGGCAACGGCTACGAGCAGTACTTC.

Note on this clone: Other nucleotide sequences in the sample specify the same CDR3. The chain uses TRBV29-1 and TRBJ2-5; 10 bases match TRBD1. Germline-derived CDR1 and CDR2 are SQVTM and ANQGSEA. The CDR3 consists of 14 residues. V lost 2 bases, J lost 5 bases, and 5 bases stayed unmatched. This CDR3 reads CSVEWGQGRETQYF. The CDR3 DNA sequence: TGCAGCGTTGAATGGGGACAGGGGCGGGAGACCCAGTACTTC. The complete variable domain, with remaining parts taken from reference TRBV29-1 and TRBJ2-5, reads SAVISQKPSRDICQRGTSLTIQCQVDSQVTMMFWYRQQPGQSLTLIATANQGSEATYESGFVIDKFPISRPNLTFSTLTVSNMSPEDSSIYLCSVEWGQGRETQYFGPGTRLLVL.

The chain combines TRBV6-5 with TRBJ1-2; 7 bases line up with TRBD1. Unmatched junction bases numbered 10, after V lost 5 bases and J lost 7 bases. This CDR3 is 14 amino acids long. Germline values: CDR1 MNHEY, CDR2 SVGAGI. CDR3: CASSGNRGRIGYTF. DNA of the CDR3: TGTGCCAGCAGTGGCAATAGGGGGCGAATTGGCTACACCTTC.

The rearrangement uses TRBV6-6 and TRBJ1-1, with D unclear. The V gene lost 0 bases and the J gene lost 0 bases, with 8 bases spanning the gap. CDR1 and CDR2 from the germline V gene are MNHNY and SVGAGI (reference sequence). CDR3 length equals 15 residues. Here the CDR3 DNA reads TGTGCCAGCAGTTACTCACGCGACATGAACACTGAAGCTTTCTTT. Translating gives CASSYSRDMNTEAFF.

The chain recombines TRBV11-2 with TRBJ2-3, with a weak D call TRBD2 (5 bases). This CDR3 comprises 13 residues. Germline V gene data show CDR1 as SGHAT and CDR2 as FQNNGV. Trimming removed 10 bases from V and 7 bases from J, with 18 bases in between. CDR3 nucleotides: TGTGCCACGACATCTCTACTAGGTTATACGCAGTATTTT. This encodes CATTSLLGYTQYF.

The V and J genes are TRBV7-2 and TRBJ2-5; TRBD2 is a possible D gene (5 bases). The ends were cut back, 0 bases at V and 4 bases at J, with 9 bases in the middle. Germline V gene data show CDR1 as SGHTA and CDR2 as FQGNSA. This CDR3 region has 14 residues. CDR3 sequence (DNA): TGTGCCAGCAGCTTAGCCCCTAGCCGAGAGACCCAGTACTTC. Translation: CASSLAPSRETQYF.

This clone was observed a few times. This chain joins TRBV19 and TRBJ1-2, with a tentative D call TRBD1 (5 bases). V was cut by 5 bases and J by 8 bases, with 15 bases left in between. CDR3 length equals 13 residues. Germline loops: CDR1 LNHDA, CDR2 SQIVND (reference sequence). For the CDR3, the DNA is TGTGCCAGTAGTCTGGGACCGCTGGAGGGCTACACCTTC. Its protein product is CASSLGPLEGYTF.

CDR3: CASSFRGAVNYEQYF. In nucleotides, the CDR3 is TGTGCCAGCAGCTTTCGAGGGGCTGTGAACTACGAGCAGTACTTC. The J gene is TRBJ2-7, the V gene TRBV11-3; possibly TRBD1 or TRBD2 for D (5 bases each). Germline V gene data show CDR1 as SGHNT and CDR2 as YENEEA. The V end was cut by 3 bases, the J end by 3 bases, with 15 bases between. The CDR3 consists of 15 residues. The complete variable domain, with remaining parts taken from reference TRBV11-3 and TRBJ2-7, reads EAGVVQSPRYKIIEKKQPVAFWCNPISGHNTLYWYLQNLGQGPELLIRYENEEAVDDSQLPKDRFSAERLKGVDSTLKIQPAELGDSAVYLCASSFRGAVNYEQYFGPGTRLTVT.

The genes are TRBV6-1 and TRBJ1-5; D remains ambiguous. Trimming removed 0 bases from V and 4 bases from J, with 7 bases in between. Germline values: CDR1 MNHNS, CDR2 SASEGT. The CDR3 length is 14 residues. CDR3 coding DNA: TGTGCCAGCAGTGAAGCGCTTCCGAATCAGCCCCAGCATTTT. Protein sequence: CASSEALPNQPQHF.

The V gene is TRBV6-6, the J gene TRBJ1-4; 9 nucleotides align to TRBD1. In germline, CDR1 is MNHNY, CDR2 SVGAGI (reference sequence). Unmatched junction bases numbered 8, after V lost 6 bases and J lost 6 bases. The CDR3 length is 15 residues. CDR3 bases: TGTGCCAGCAGGACACAGGGGGCGACAGATGAAAAACTGTTTTTT. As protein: CASRTQGATDEKLFF.

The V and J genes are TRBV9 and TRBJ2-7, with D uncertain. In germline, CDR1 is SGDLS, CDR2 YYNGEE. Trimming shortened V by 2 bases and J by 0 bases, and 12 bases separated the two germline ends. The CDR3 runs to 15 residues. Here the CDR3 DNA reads TGTGCCAGCAGCGTCACGGACGCCAGCTCCTACGAGCAGTACTTC. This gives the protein CASSVTDASSYEQYF.

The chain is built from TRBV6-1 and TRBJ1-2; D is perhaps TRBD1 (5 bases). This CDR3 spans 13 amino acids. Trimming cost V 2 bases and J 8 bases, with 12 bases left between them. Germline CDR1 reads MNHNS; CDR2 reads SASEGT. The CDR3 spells CASSEQGGWGYTF. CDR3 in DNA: TGTGCCAGCAGTGAACAGGGAGGCTGGGGCTACACCTTC.

CDR3 coding DNA: TGTGCCAGCAGCTTAGGGTCGGGTAACACTGAAGCTTTCTTT. Its protein product is CASSLGSGNTEAFF. The genes are TRBV7-8 and TRBJ1-1, with D unresolved. In germline, CDR1 is SGHVS, CDR2 FQNEAQ. The CDR3 spans 14 residues. The germline V and J ends were trimmed by 1 base and 2 bases, with 8 bases remaining between them.

CDR3 nucleotides: TGTGCCAGTAGCGACAGGGGCTATAATTCACCCCTCCACTTT. Translation: CASSDRGYNSPLHF. This rearrangement joins TRBV19 to TRBJ1-6; TRBD1 agrees at 8 bases. The V segment lost 6 bases and the J segment 3 bases; nucleotides outside the gene matches: 1. The length of the CDR3 is 14 residues. Germline CDR1 and CDR2: LNHDA and SQIVND (reference sequence).

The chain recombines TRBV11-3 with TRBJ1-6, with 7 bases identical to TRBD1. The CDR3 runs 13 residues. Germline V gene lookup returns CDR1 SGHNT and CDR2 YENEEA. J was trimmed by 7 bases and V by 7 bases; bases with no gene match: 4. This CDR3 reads CASTRGGNSPLHF. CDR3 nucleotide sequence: TGTGCCAGCACCAGGGGGGGGAATTCACCCCTCCACTTT.

The DNA for the CDR3 is TGTGCCAGCAGCTTGTGGGTAGATTTCTACAATGAGCAGTTCTTC. Translating gives CASSLWVDFYNEQFF. This chain joins TRBV5-4 and TRBJ2-1; D is unresolved. V was cut by 1 base and J by 3 bases, with 11 bases left in between. The CDR3 is 15 residues long. Per germline, CDR1 SGHNT and CDR2 YYREEE (reference sequence).

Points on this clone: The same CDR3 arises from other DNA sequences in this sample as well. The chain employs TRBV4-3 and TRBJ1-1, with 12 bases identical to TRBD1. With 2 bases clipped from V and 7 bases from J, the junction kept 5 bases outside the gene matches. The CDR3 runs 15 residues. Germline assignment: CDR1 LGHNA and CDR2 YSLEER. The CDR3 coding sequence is TGCGCCAGCAGCCAAAGCGGGACAGGGGGCTTTGAAGCTTTCTTT. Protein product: CASSQSGTGGFEAFF.

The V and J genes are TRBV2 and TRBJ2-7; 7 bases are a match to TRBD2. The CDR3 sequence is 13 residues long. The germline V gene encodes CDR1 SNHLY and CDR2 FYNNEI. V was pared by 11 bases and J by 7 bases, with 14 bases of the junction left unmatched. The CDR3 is CASTRGTPGEQYF. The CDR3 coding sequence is TGTGCCTCCACGCGGGGGACTCCTGGGGAGCAGTACTTC.

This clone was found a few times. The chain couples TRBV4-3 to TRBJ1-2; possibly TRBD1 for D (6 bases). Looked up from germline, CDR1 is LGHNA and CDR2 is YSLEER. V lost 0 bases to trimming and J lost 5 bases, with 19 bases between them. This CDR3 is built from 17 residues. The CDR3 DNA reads TGCGCCAGCAGCCAAGAAGCGGACAGCGGGAAACCATATGGCTACACCTTC. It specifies CASSQEADSGKPYGYTF.